This TCR beta chain stems from a study of OX40 agonist ivuxolimab in advanced cancers. The data were produced by immunoSEQ multiplex PCR, yet TCRdb's version contains in-frame clones alone and is incomplete. The sample gives approximately 14,000 clones, 76% of which show up once; 16% is in the top ten. Study-level points and caveats: Circulating CD4+ and CD8+ T cells showed clonal expansion by week 6 at 0.1 to 3.0 mg/kg. Among patients with partial responses at 0.1-3.0 mg/kg, clonal expansion was among the lowest.

A remark on this clone: The antigen is undetermined.

Autoimmune disease history or systemic immunosuppression led to patients being barred. Sampled blood was obtained at baseline, cycle 4 day 1, and cycle 7 day 1. Germline CDR1 and CDR2: SGDLS and YYNGEE. Trimming left V 0 bases short and J 8 bases short, with 9 bases between. This CDR3 is 13 amino acids long. The rearrangement links TRBV9 to TRBJ2-1; D ambiguous. Source: CD4+ or CD8+ T cells sorted from blood, taken in a trial of the OX40 agonist ivuxolimab. This clonotype was sampled from an adult with an advanced solid tumor such as melanoma, head and neck, liver or kidney cancer. The CDR3 DNA sequence: TGTGCCAGCAGCGTAGCTGGTGGCTATGAGCAGTTCTTC. As protein: CASSVAGGYEQFF. Full variable domain (missing parts from reference TRBV9 and TRBJ2-1): DSGVTQTPKHLITATGQRVTLRCSPRSGDLSVYWYQQSLDQGLQFLIQYYNGEERAKGNILERFSAQQFPDLHSELNLSSLELGDSALYFCASSVAGGYEQFFGPGTRLTVL.